This T cell receptor (beta chain) is drawn from a study of spatial heterogeneity in lung cancer. This CDR3 has 14 amino acids. Germline CDR1 reads SGHAT; CDR2 reads FQNNGV. V was cut by 5 bases and J by 3 bases, with 12 bases left in between. This clonotype has ten or more counts. As to time point: sample taken at primary tumor resection. TCRdb itself ran the 5' RACE reads through MiXCR, one entry per CDR3 protein. The data show 2,000 to 2,500 distinct CDR3 sequences, less than 2% seen once. V gene TRBV11-2 combines with J gene TRBJ2-3, with a tentative D call TRBD1 (6 bases). This clonotype originated in a male donor with early-stage non-small cell lung cancer. The sequences come from normal lung tissue next to the tumor, collected at surgery. DNA of the CDR3: TGTGCCAGCAGCGTGTCCAGGGGTACAGATACGCAGTATTTT. Translated, it gives CASSVSRGTDTQYF.